Detailed here is one T cell receptor (beta chain). Seattle's cohort entered during active infection and was followed longitudinally. The sample comes from a study of blood T cell repertoires in COVID-19. Study details: Donors in the United States, Italy and Spain gave samples during acute or convalescent COVID-19. The analysed material was cDNA or gDNA that came from T cells, B-cell-depleted T cells, or PBMCs.

In the study's own analysis: From reference gene primer amplification, estimates of nucleated cell counts were derived. Data came from immunoSEQ multiplex PCR; TCRdb stores just in-frame clones and leaves some out. V, J and clone size are taken as reported in that table, and D and trimming were inferred from the DNA itself. The data show about 150,000 clones, 70% to 90% seen once. V was shortened by 2 bases and J by 0 bases, with 11 bases between the two germline ends. CDR1 and CDR2 from the germline V gene are SGHVS and FQNEAQ. This CDR3 region has 15 residues. V gene TRBV7-8 combines with J gene TRBJ2-7; D gene ambiguous. This receptor was identified in a man aged 55 to 70 with COVID-19, enrolled during active disease. Sequenced sample: peripheral blood. CDR3 sequence: CASSLSVLRSYEQYF. The CDR3 nucleotides read TGTGCCAGCAGCTTAAGCGTCCTTCGCTCCTACGAGCAGTACTTC.